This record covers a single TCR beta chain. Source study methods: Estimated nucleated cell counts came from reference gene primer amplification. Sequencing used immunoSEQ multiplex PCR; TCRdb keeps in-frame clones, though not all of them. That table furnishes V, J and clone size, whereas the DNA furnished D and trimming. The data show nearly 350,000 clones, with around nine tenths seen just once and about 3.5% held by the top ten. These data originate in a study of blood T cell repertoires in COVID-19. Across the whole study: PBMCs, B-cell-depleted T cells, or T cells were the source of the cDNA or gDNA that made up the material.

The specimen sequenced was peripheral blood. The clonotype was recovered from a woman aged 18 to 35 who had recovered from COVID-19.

The CDR3 loop is CAILDRGSNGYTF. The DNA of the CDR3 is TGCGCCATCTTGGACAGGGGTTCGAATGGCTACACCTTC. The V call is TRBV10-2, the J call TRBJ1-2; 9 nucleotides agree with TRBD1. J lost 6 bases, V lost 10 bases, and 9 bases had no gene match. Per germline, CDR1 WSHSY and CDR2 SAAADI. The CDR3 extends over 13 amino acids.